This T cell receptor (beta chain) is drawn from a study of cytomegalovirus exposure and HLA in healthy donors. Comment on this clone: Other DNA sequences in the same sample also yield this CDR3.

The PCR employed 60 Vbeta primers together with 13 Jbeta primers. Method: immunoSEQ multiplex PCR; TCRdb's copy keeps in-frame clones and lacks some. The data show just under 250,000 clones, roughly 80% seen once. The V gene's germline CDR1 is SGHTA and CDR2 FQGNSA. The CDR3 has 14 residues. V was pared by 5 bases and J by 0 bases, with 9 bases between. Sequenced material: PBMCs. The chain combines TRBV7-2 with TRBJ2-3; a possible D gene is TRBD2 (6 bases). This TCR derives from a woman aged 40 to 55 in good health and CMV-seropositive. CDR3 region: CASSRDSSTDTQYF. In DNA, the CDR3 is TGTGCCAGCAGCCGGGACTCCAGCACAGATACGCAGTATTTT.